This note documents a single T cell receptor (beta chain) sequence. The source of the sample is a study of blood T cell repertoires in COVID-19. About the study: Italy, Spain and the United States were the sources of the convalescent and acute COVID-19 samples. PBMCs, B-cell-depleted T cells, or T cells provided the cDNA or gDNA that made up the material.

V was clipped by 4 bases and J by 2 bases; unmatched bases: 9. The CDR3 sequence is 16 residues long. Germline loops: CDR1 SGHDT, CDR2 YYEEEE. Study processing details: Amplification from reference gene primers served as the basis for estimated nucleated cell counts. Assay: immunoSEQ multiplex PCR; the TCRdb copy retains only in-frame clones and omits some. V, J and clone size derive from that table, while D and trimming were established from the DNA sequence. This table holds thousands of clones, around 88% found once. This clonotype was obtained from a woman aged 50 to 65 with active or convalescent COVID-19. Input material: peripheral blood. The chain has TRBV5-6 and TRBJ1-2; 9 nucleotides match TRBD1. The chain's CDR3 is CASSALQGAGNYGYTF. In nucleotides, the CDR3 is TGTGCCAGCAGCGCCCTACAGGGGGCGGGGAACTATGGCTACACCTTC.